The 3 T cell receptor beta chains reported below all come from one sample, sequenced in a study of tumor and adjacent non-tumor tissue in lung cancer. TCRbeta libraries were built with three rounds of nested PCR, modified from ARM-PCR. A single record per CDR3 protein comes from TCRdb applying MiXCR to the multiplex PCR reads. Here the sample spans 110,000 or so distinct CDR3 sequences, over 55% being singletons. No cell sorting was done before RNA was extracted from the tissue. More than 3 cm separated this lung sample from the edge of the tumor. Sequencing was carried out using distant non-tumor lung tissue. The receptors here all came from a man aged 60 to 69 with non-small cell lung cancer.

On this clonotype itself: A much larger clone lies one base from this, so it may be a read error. CDR3 bases: TGTGGCAGCAGTTTAGCGGCCAGGTCCTCTGGAAACACCATATATTTT. This codes for CGSSLAARSSGNTIYF. The chain employs TRBV12-3 or TRBV12-4 and TRBJ1-3, with D unresolved. The CDR3 runs to 16 residues.

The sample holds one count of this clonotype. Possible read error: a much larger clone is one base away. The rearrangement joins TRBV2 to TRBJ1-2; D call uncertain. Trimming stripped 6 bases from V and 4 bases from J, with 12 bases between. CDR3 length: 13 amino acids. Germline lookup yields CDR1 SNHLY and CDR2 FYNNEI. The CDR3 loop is CASSPGLTYGYTF. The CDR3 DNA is TGTGCCAGCAGCCCGGGTCTTACCTATGGCTACACCTTC.

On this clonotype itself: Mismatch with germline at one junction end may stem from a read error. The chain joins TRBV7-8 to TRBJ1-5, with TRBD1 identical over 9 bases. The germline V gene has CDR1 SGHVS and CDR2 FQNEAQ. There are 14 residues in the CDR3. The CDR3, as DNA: TGTGTCAGCAGCTCACAGGGGGCGAATCAGCCCCAGCATTTT. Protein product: CVSSSQGANQPQHF.